Included here is one T cell receptor (beta chain) sequence, with context. The germline gives CDR1 ENHRY, CDR2 SYGVKD. The CDR3 is 14 amino acids. With 6 bases clipped from V and 4 bases from J, the junction kept 7 bases outside the gene matches. This record belongs to a study of T cell responses to AZD1222 COVID-19 vaccine. The data were produced by immunoSEQ multiplex PCR, yet TCRdb's version contains in-frame clones alone and is incomplete. Of tens of thousands of clones in the sample, around 81% were seen once. The chain carries TRBV10-3 and TRBJ2-5, with TRBD1 matching over 8 bases. The sequence was collected from an adult who received the AZD1222 COVID-19 vaccine. Sequences were derived from peripheral blood, sampled 28 days after the second AZD1222 dose. The CDR3 DNA reads TGTGCCATCAGACCCGGACAGGGAGCAGAGACCCAGTACTTC. Residues: CAIRPGQGAETQYF.